This T cell receptor beta chain derives from a study of graft-versus-host responses after intestinal transplantation. Across the study: Grafts were multivisceral, liver-intestinal, or isolated intestinal. Following induction with anti-thymocyte globulin, all recipients were given tacrolimus and steroids for two to three years.

In the case of this clone: Its target is not known.

This CDR3 is built from 12 residues. Germline-derived CDR1 and CDR2 are SGHAT and FQNNGV. The repertoire was sequenced with immunoSEQ multiplex PCR; TCRdb's copy has only in-frame clones and lacks some. The sample yields about 130,000 clones, around 90% seen once. This specimen was unstimulated CD4+ T cells sorted from spleen or lymph node cells, taken before intestinal transplant. This sequence originates from a human donor who received an intestinal transplant. V is TRBV11-2 and J is TRBJ2-5; D is unclear. The J call is uncertain, as TRBJ2-7 better fits the DNA end. The CDR3 sequence: CASSLDGYEQYF. Here the CDR3 DNA reads TGTGCCAGCAGCTTAGATGGGTACGAGCAGTACTTC.